This section outlines one TCR beta chain sequence together with its context. This sample is drawn from a study of blood T cell repertoires in COVID-19. The CDR3 length is 17 residues. V lost 0 bases and J 2 bases, leaving 14 bases between the germline ends. Germline values: CDR1 LGHDT, CDR2 YNNKEL (reference sequence). In the source study's methods: For nucleated cells, counts were estimated from reference gene primer amplification. Clones were sequenced by immunoSEQ multiplex PCR, and TCRdb holds only the in-frame ones, with some missing. The D gene and trimming were derived from the DNA, and the V and J assignments and clone size from that table. In the table there are about 230,000 clones, roughly 80% of which are singletons.

V gene TRBV3-1 (or the pseudogene TRBV3-2) combines with J gene TRBJ1-5; perhaps TRBD1 as D (6 bases). The source is a woman at least 80 years old with acute or convalescent COVID-19. Input material: peripheral blood. The CDR3 nucleotides are TGTGCCAGCAGCCAAGATCGAACAGGGTTTGGCAATCAGCCCCAGCATTTT. Translating gives CASSQDRTGFGNQPQHF.